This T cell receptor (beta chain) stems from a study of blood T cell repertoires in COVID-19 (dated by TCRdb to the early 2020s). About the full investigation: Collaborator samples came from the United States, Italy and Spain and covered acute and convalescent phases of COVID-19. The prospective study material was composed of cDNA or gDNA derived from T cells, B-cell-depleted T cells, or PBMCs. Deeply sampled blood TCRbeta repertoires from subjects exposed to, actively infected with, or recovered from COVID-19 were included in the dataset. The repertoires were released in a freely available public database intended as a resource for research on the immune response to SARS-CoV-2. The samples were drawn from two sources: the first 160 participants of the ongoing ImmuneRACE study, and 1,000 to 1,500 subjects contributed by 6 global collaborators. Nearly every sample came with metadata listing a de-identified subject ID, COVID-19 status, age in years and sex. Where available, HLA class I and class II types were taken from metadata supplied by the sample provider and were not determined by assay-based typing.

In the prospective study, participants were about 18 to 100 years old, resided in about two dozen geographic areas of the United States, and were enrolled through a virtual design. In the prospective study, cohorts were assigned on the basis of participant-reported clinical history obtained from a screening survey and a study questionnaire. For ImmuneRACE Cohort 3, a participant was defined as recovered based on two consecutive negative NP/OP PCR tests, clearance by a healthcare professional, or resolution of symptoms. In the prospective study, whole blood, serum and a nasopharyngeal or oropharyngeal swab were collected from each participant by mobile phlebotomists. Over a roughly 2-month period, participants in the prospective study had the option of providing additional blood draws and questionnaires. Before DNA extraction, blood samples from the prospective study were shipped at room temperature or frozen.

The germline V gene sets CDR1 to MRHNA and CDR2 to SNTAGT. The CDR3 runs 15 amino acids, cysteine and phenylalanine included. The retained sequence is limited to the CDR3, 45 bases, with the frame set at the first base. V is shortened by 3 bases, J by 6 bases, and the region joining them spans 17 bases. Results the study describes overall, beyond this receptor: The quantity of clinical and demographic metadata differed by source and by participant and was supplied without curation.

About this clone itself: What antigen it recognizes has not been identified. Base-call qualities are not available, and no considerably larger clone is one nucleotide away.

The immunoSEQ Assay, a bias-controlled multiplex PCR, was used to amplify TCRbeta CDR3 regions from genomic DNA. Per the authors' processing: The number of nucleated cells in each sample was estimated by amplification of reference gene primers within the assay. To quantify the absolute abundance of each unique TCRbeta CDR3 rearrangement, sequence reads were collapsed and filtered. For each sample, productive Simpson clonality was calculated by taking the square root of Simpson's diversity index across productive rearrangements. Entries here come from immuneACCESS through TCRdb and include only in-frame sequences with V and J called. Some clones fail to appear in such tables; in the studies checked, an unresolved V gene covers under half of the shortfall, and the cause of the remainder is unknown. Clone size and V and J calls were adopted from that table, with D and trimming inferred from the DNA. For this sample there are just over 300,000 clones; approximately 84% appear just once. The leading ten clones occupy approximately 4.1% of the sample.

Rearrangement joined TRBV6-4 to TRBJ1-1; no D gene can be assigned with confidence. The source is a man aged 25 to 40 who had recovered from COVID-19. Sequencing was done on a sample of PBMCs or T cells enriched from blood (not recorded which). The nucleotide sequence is TGTGCCAGCAGTGAGAGATTCGTGCCGACACCTGAAGCTTTCTTT. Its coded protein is CASSERFVPTPEAFF.